A single sample is the source of the 30 T cell receptor beta chains below, sequenced in a study of shared clonotypes between healthy human individuals. Here immunoSEQ multiplex PCR was the method, and the copy in TCRdb shows in-frame clones only, minus some. The table has about 2.3 million clones, approximately 93% seen once; the top ten hold roughly 0.36%. The sample consisted of naive CD4+ T cells from PBMCs. As for subset: CD45RA+ positively selected. Receptors were obtained from a young man in good health. Some clones in this sample may be carry-over from other donors' samples.

Worth noting for this clone: This sample also contains other DNA sequences that code for the same CDR3. The chain couples TRBV6-1 to TRBJ1-3; D call uncertain. In germline, CDR1 is MNHNS, CDR2 SASEGT. The V end lost 1 base, the J end lost 3 bases, and 4 bases lay between the germline ends. This CDR3 comprises 13 residues. The CDR3 DNA sequence: TGTGCCAGCAGTGAAGGGGGTGGAAACACCATATATTTT. Its translation: CASSEGGGNTIYF.

This clone was observed once. The chain uses TRBV5-6 and TRBJ2-5, with 7 bases aligning to TRBD1. After removal of 5 bases from V and 4 bases from J, the junction contained 2 bases not matched to a gene. The germline V gene has CDR1 SGHDT and CDR2 YYEEEE. CDR3 length: 12 amino acids. The CDR3 sequence: CASSSGGETQYF. The CDR3 DNA reads as TGTGCCAGCAGTTCAGGGGGAGAGACCCAGTACTTC.

The J gene is TRBJ1-1, the V gene TRBV7-3; D perhaps matches TRBD1 (5 bases). CDR3 size: 14 residues. V was pared by 9 bases and J by 0 bases, with 14 bases between. The germline gives CDR1 SGHTA, CDR2 FQGTGA. The CDR3 here is CASNGGPVNTEAFF. CDR3 nucleotide sequence: TGTGCCAGTAACGGGGGTCCGGTGAACACTGAAGCTTTCTTT.

Remarks on this clone: The identical CDR3 is also encoded by other nucleotide sequences in the sample. The chain is built from TRBV6-5 and TRBJ1-3; no firm D call. CDR1 MNHEY and CDR2 SVGAGI come from the germline V gene. The V and J ends lost 6 bases and 4 bases respectively, with 10 bases between them. The CDR3 covers 13 residues. Here the CDR3 reads CASSRTPGNTIYF. CDR3 DNA: TGTGCCAGCAGCCGGACTCCCGGAAACACCATATATTTT.

The chain carries TRBV19 and TRBJ2-7; 10 bases match TRBD1. CDR1 and CDR2 (germline): LNHDA, SQIVND (reference sequence). CDR3 length: 15 amino acids. The V gene end was trimmed by 6 bases and the J gene end by 3 bases; junction bases not matched to a gene: 8. CDR3 residues: CASSKRQGARYEQYF. The CDR3 region has the DNA TGTGCCAGTAGCAAGCGACAGGGGGCTCGCTACGAGCAGTACTTC.

The chain combines TRBV4-3 with TRBJ2-3; no definite D call. CDR3 length: 14 residues. Deletions cut 4 bases from V and 2 bases from J, with 10 bases between. Germline V lookup: CDR1 LGHNA, CDR2 YSLEER. In DNA, the CDR3 is TGCGCCAGCAGCCGTACCGAGTCCACAGATACGCAGTATTTT. It is translated as CASSRTESTDTQYF.

This clone was counted a few times. Distinct nucleotide sequences in the sample also encode this CDR3. V and J are TRBV7-2 and TRBJ1-5; D uncertain. Trimming cost V 5 bases and J 4 bases, with 9 bases left between them. Germline V lookup: CDR1 SGHTA, CDR2 FQGNSA. The CDR3 sequence is 13 residues long. The CDR3 bases are TGTGCCAGCAGCCCAGGTGGGAATCAGCCCCAGCATTTT. Protein sequence: CASSPGGNQPQHF.

The chain has TRBV30 and TRBJ1-2; 7 bases fit TRBD1. Germline V gives CDR1 GTSNPN, CDR2 SVGIG (reference sequence). The CDR3 has 11 amino acids. V was pared by 8 bases and J by 8 bases, with 8 bases of the junction left unmatched. The DNA of the CDR3 is TGTGCCCAGGGACAGTACGGGGGCTACACCTTC. Protein: CAQGQYGGYTF.

The rearrangement joins TRBV6-1 to TRBJ1-1; D may be TRBD1 (6 bases). V lost 2 bases to trimming and J lost 5 bases, with 9 bases between them. In germline, CDR1 is MNHNS, CDR2 SASEGT. This CDR3 is 13 amino acids long. The chain's CDR3 is CASSEQQGTEAFF. The CDR3 DNA follows: TGTGCCAGCAGTGAACAACAGGGAACTGAAGCTTTCTTT.

To note about this clone: Other DNA sequences in the same sample also yield this CDR3. This chain joins TRBV7-2 and TRBJ1-2; tentatively, D is TRBD1 (6 bases). The CDR3 is 13 residues long. The V end lost 5 bases, the J end lost 4 bases, and 11 bases lay between the germline ends. Germline V CDR1 and CDR2: SGHTA, FQGNSA. The CDR3 bases are TGTGCCAGCAGCCTCACAGGGACCTATGGCTACACCTTC. It is translated as CASSLTGTYGYTF. The full variable domain, completed using reference TRBV7-2 and TRBJ1-2, is GAGVSQSPSNKVTEKGKDVELRCDPISGHTALYWYRQSLGQGLEFLIYFQGNSAPDKSGLPSDRFSAERTGGSVSTLTIQRTQQEDSAVYLCASSLTGTYGYTFGSGTRLTVV.

The chain couples TRBV15 to TRBJ2-7, with 8 bases identical to TRBD1. This CDR3 spans 13 amino acids. Trimming took 5 bases from V and 6 from J; bases not matched to a gene: 6. The germline CDR1 and CDR2 sequences are LNHNV and YYDKDF (reference sequence). The chain's CDR3 is CATSSITGGEQYF. The CDR3 nucleotides are TGTGCCACCAGCTCAATTACAGGGGGCGAGCAGTACTTC.

V is TRBV5-1 and J is TRBJ2-7; D might be TRBD1 or TRBD2, each matching 5 bases. V lost 1 base and J lost 2, with 16 bases in between. Germline values: CDR1 SGHRS, CDR2 YFSETQ. There are 16 residues in the CDR3. CDR3 bases: TGCGCCAGCAGCTTGAGCGCGCAGGGACCTACCTACGAGCAGTACTTC. Translating gives CASSLSAQGPTYEQYF.

The chain is built from TRBV7-9 and TRBJ2-2; the D gene is possibly TRBD1 (6 bases). The ends were cut back, 6 bases at V and 5 bases at J, with 13 bases in the middle. The CDR3 spans 14 residues. The germline V gene encodes CDR1 SEHNR and CDR2 FQNEAQ (reference sequence). The CDR3: CASSRWGQTGELFF. CDR3 bases: TGTGCCAGCAGTCGTTGGGGGCAAACCGGGGAGCTGTTTTTT.

This rearrangement joins TRBV6-5 to TRBJ2-2, with no clear D. The V end lost 7 bases, the J end lost 5 bases, and 8 bases lay between the germline ends. Germline V CDR1 and CDR2: MNHEY, SVGAGI. CDR3 length: 12 residues. The CDR3 loop is CASNGRTGELFF. The DNA for the CDR3 is TGTGCCAGCAATGGACGAACCGGGGAGCTGTTTTTT.

The chain has TRBV30 and TRBJ1-2; D unclear. CDR1 is GTSNPN, CDR2 SVGIG, per germline (reference sequence). CDR3 size: 12 residues. The ends were cut back, 8 bases at V and 1 base at J, with 11 bases in the middle. CDR3 amino acids: CAARLLNYGYTF. As DNA, the CDR3 is TGTGCCGCCAGACTGCTTAACTATGGCTACACCTTC.

The chain employs TRBV28 and TRBJ1-3; D is unresolved. This CDR3 region has 13 residues. Germline V gives CDR1 MDHEN, CDR2 SYDVKM. V was pared by 7 bases and J by 3 bases, with 10 bases between. The CDR3 protein is CASNQPDGNTIYF. The CDR3 DNA reads TGTGCCAGCAACCAACCTGATGGAAACACCATATATTTT.

The V gene is TRBV18, the J gene TRBJ1-1, with D unclear. V gave up 3 bases and J gave up 0 bases, with 8 bases separating them. The CDR3 consists of 14 residues. Per germline, CDR1 KGHSH and CDR2 LQKENI. CDR3 amino acids: CASSPLQMNTEAFF. Here the CDR3 DNA reads TGTGCCAGCTCACCCCTACAGATGAACACTGAAGCTTTCTTT.

The rearrangement uses TRBV28 and TRBJ2-6; possibly TRBD1 for D (6 bases). V was pared by 2 bases and J by 3 bases, with 14 bases between. Germline loops: CDR1 MDHEN, CDR2 SYDVKM. This CDR3 region has 17 residues. CDR3 sequence (DNA): TGTGCCAGCAGTTTAGTGGGACACCAGCGTGGGGCCAACGTCCTGACTTTC. It yields the protein CASSLVGHQRGANVLTF. The complete variable domain, with remaining parts taken from reference TRBV28 and TRBJ2-6, reads DVKVTQSSRYLVKRTGEKVFLECVQDMDHENMFWYRQDPGLGLRLIYFSYDVKMKEKGDIPEGYSVSREKKERFSLILESASTNQTSMYLCASSLVGHQRGANVLTFGAGSRLTVL.

The CDR3 reads CASSYSTTGETQYF. The CDR3, as DNA: TGTGCCAGCAGTTACTCAACTACCGGGGAGACCCAGTACTTC. The chain links TRBV6-5 to TRBJ2-5; D unresolved. Between the trimmed V and J ends, which lost 0 bases and 5 bases, there was a span of 10 bases. Looked up from germline, CDR1 is MNHEY and CDR2 is SVGAGI. CDR3 length: 14 residues.

The chain employs TRBV6-1 and TRBJ1-5, with unresolved D. From germline, CDR1 is MNHNS and CDR2 SASEGT. V was shortened by 8 bases and J by 3 bases, with 14 bases between the two germline ends. The length of the CDR3 is 14 residues. CDR3 region: CASAGKRDNQPQHF. The CDR3 region has the DNA TGTGCCAGCGCGGGGAAACGGGACAATCAGCCCCAGCATTTT.

A remark on this clone: The sample holds other DNA sequences that translate to the same CDR3. The V call is TRBV7-2, the J call TRBJ1-4; weak D call: TRBD1 (6 bases). Germline assignment: CDR1 SGHTA and CDR2 FQGNSA. The germline V and J ends were trimmed by 5 bases and 2 bases, with 15 bases remaining between them. The CDR3 totals 16 residues. CDR3 protein: CASSLIGGPTNEKLFF. In nucleotides, the CDR3 is TGTGCCAGCAGCCTGATAGGGGGGCCCACTAATGAAAAACTGTTTTTT.

This clone was seen only once. Other DNA sequences from this sample encode an identical CDR3 as well. In nucleotides, the CDR3 is TGTGCCAGCAGCTTAGGGAGACCCTACGAGCAGTACTTC. This gives the protein CASSLGRPYEQYF. V is TRBV7-8 and J is TRBJ2-7; D is uncertain. Looked up from germline, CDR1 is SGHVS and CDR2 is FQNEAQ. Trimming took off 1 base at V and 2 bases at J, with 6 bases between the two ends. This CDR3 spans 13 amino acids.

The chain uses TRBV6-6 and TRBJ2-1, with 12 bases lining up with TRBD2. Germline V gene lookup returns CDR1 MNHNY and CDR2 SVGAGI (reference sequence). The J segment lost 9 bases and the V segment lost 7 bases, leaving 10 bases of the junction unmatched. The CDR3 covers 15 residues. In DNA, the CDR3 is TGTGCCAGCACCTACGCTAGACTAGCGGGAGTTGAGCAGTTCTTC. Protein: CASTYARLAGVEQFF.

There are a few counts of this clone. The chain couples TRBV4-3 to TRBJ1-3, with no clear D. V shed 0 bases and J shed 7 bases, with 10 bases lying between them. Germline CDR1 LGHNA, CDR2 YSLEER. CDR3 length: 14 residues. The CDR3 coding sequence is TGCGCCAGCAGCCAAGATGTAGGGCGGAACACCATATATTTT. The encoded protein is CASSQDVGRNTIYF.

The rearrangement uses TRBV7-2 and TRBJ2-5, with a weak D call TRBD1 (6 bases). From germline, CDR1 is SGHTA and CDR2 FQGNSA. This CDR3 spans 14 amino acids. V was clipped by 3 bases and J by 5 bases, with 13 bases between them. The CDR3 DNA reads TGTGCCAGCAGCTTCCAGGGGCCCCCGGAGACCCAGTACTTC. Its translation is CASSFQGPPETQYF. The full variable domain, rest sourced from reference TRBV7-2 and TRBJ2-5, is GAGVSQSPSNKVTEKGKDVELRCDPISGHTALYWYRQSLGQGLEFLIYFQGNSAPDKSGLPSDRFSAERTGGSVSTLTIQRTQQEDSAVYLCASSFQGPPETQYFGPGTRLLVL.

The J gene is TRBJ2-7, the V gene TRBV7-2; D unresolved. There are 15 residues in the CDR3. V was clipped by 5 bases and J by 0 bases, with 14 bases between them. Germline CDR1 is SGHTA and CDR2 is FQGNSA. The chain's CDR3 is CASSPTYVTSYEQYF. DNA for the CDR3: TGTGCCAGCAGCCCAACGTACGTAACCTCCTACGAGCAGTACTTC. Using reference TRBV7-2 and TRBJ2-7 for the parts outside the CDR3, the full variable domain is GAGVSQSPSNKVTEKGKDVELRCDPISGHTALYWYRQSLGQGLEFLIYFQGNSAPDKSGLPSDRFSAERTGGSVSTLTIQRTQQEDSAVYLCASSPTYVTSYEQYFGPGTRLTVT.

This chain joins TRBV7-3 and TRBJ2-5; a possible D gene is TRBD1 (6 bases). The CDR3 totals 14 residues. Germline lookup yields CDR1 SGHTA and CDR2 FQGTGA. With 5 bases removed from V and 1 base from J, the gap between germline ends came to 11 bases. The CDR3 sequence is CASSMIGGQETQYF. The CDR3 nucleotides are TGTGCCAGCAGCATGATAGGGGGCCAAGAGACCCAGTACTTC.

Regarding this clone: This sample includes further DNA sequences coding for the same CDR3. This chain connects TRBV10-3 to TRBJ1-1; D is undetermined. Trimming pared 0 bases from V and 5 bases from J, leaving 1 base between. Germline V gene lookup returns CDR1 ENHRY and CDR2 SYGVKD. This CDR3 is 11 amino acids long. This CDR3 is CAISESTEAFF. The DNA for the CDR3 is TGTGCCATCAGTGAGTCGACTGAAGCTTTCTTT.

Concerning this clone: The sample holds other DNA sequences that translate to the same CDR3. V usage is TRBV28 and J usage is TRBJ2-2; D is unresolved. The CDR3 consists of 12 residues. The ends were cut back, 5 bases at V and 4 bases at J, with 5 bases in the middle. The germline V gene has CDR1 MDHEN and CDR2 SYDVKM. For the CDR3, the DNA is TGTGCCAGCAGTCTGGCCACCGGGGAGCTGTTTTTT. As protein: CASSLATGELFF.

This sequence joins TRBV28 and TRBJ2-5; D ambiguous. This CDR3 region has 13 residues. The ends were cut back, 8 bases at V and 2 bases at J, with 12 bases in the middle. CDR1 MDHEN and CDR2 SYDVKM come from the germline V gene. This CDR3 reads CASRRPNQETQYF. CDR3 DNA: TGTGCCAGCCGTCGGCCAAATCAAGAGACCCAGTACTTC.